The 28 T cell receptor beta chains below were found in one sample sequenced in a study of T cell changes during pregnancy in multiple sclerosis. TCRdb's table, derived via immunoSEQ multiplex PCR, lists solely in-frame clones and lacks some. Of more than 55,000 clones in the sample, over 90% are singletons; the top ten hold 0.65% to 0.9%. Sequenced here: peripheral blood, sampled in the first trimester of pregnancy. The receptor set was obtained from a female donor with multiple sclerosis, enrolled in a pregnancy study.

The chain has TRBV12-5 and TRBJ2-2; 9 bases are a match to TRBD1. Germline lookup yields CDR1 LGHNT and CDR2 FRNRAP. CDR3 length equals 18 residues. After removal of 1 base from V and 3 bases from J, the junction contained 9 bases not matched to a gene. CDR3 sequence (DNA): TGTGCTAGTGGTTTGGGACCCTGGGACAGGGTCGACACCGGGGAGCTGTTTTTT. This codes for CASGLGPWDRVDTGELFF.

This rearrangement joins TRBV19 to TRBJ1-5; no clear D gene. The germline gives CDR1 LNHDA, CDR2 SQIVND (reference sequence). This CDR3 has 15 residues. Trimming left V 3 bases short and J 3 bases short, with 12 bases between. The CDR3 is CASSMSGGFNQPQHF. CDR3 nucleotide sequence: TGTGCCAGTAGTATGTCGGGTGGGTTCAATCAGCCCCAGCATTTT.

V gene TRBV7-3 combines with J gene TRBJ2-1; maybe TRBD2 (5 bases). V was pared by 5 bases and J by 8 bases, with 16 bases between. Germline assignment: CDR1 SGHTA and CDR2 FQGTGA. This CDR3 region has 14 residues. As DNA, the CDR3 is TGTGCCAGCAGCCCTGGTGGACTTGAGCATGAGCAGTTCTTC. It specifies CASSPGGLEHEQFF. The variable domain in full, completed from reference TRBV7-3 and TRBJ2-1, reads GAGVSQTPSNKVTEKGKYVELRCDPISGHTALYWYRQSLGQGPEFLIYFQGTGAADDSGLPNDRFFAVRPEGSVSTLKIQRTERGDSAVYLCASSPGGLEHEQFFGPGTRLTVL.

The table lists this clone with a few counts. This sequence joins TRBV27 and TRBJ2-1; 7 bases map to TRBD1. The CDR3 covers 14 residues. Germline V gene lookup returns CDR1 MNHEY and CDR2 SMNVEV (reference sequence). V shed 2 bases, J shed 8 bases, and the junction held 6 bases outside the gene matches. The CDR3 region has the DNA TGTGCCAGCAGTTTACAAGGGACAGCGGATGAGCAGTTCTTC. This gives the protein CASSLQGTADEQFF.

Notes on this clone: One junction end does not reproduce the germline sequence, and a read error may be involved. Other DNA variants within this sample encode the same CDR3. The chain is built from TRBV30 and TRBJ2-4; TRBD2 aligns across 11 bases. In germline, CDR1 is GTSNPN, CDR2 SVGIG (reference sequence). CDR3 size: 18 residues. The CDR3 reads CAWSLHSGGAVAKNIQYF. The CDR3 DNA follows: TGTGCCTGGAGTCTCCATAGCGGGGGGGCGGTAGCCAAAAACATTCAATACTTC. Based on the CDR3 plus reference TRBV30 and TRBJ2-4, the full variable domain is SQTIHQWPATLVQPVGSPLSLECTVEGTSNPNLYWYRQAAGRGLQLLFYSVGIGQISSEVPQNLSASRPQDRQFILSSKKLLLSDSGFYLCAWSLHSGGAVAKNIQYFGAGTRLSVL.

This clone was found once. The chain has TRBV2 and TRBJ2-5, with 14 nucleotides matching TRBD2. This CDR3 is built from 17 residues. Losses at the gene ends were 6 bases for V and 5 bases for J; bases not matched to a gene: 11. CDR1 is SNHLY, CDR2 FYNNEI, per germline. CDR3 sequence reads: CASRAGTSGGQRETQYF. The CDR3 DNA reads TGTGCCAGCAGAGCCGGGACTAGCGGGGGCCAGCGGGAGACCCAGTACTTC.

This chain links TRBV18 with TRBJ2-5, with TRBD2 matching 15 bases. Losses at the gene ends were 5 bases for V and 9 bases for J; bases not matched to a gene: 7. CDR1 and CDR2 (germline): KGHSH, LQKENI. The CDR3 has 15 amino acids. The CDR3 coding sequence is TGTGCCAGCTCAGCCGGACTAGCGGGGGGGCGCCCCCAGTACTTC. Translating it yields CASSAGLAGGRPQYF. The full variable domain, completed using reference TRBV18 and TRBJ2-5, is NAGVMQNPRHLVRRRGQEARLRCSPMKGHSHVYWYRQLPEEGLKFMVYLQKENIIDESGMPKERFSAEFPKEGPSILRIQQVVRGDSAAYFCASSAGLAGGRPQYFGPGTRLLVL.

The chain links TRBV7-8 to TRBJ1-5, with TRBD1 as a possible D gene (5 bases). The length of the CDR3 is 14 residues. Germline assignment: CDR1 SGHVS and CDR2 FQNEAQ. The V and J ends lost 3 bases and 9 bases respectively, with 15 bases between them. CDR3 loop: CASSLDTSDRPQHF. For the CDR3, the DNA is TGTGCCAGCAGCTTGGACACCTCGGATCGGCCCCAGCATTTT. Supplemented by reference TRBV7-8 and TRBJ1-5, the full variable domain reads GAGVSQSPRYKVAKRGQDVALRCDPISGHVSLFWYQQALGQGPEFLTYFQNEAQLDKSGLPSDRFFAERPEGSVSTLKIQRTQQEDSAVYLCASSLDTSDRPQHFGDGTRLSIL.

The chain employs TRBV14 and TRBJ2-1, with D uncertain. Trimming stripped 4 bases from V and 10 bases from J, with 23 bases between. The germline gives CDR1 SGHDN, CDR2 FVKESK. This CDR3 spans 16 amino acids. The CDR3 coding sequence is TGTGCCAGCAGCCCCGCCAGAATACAGAGAATAGGAGAGCAGTTCTTC. Its translation is CASSPARIQRIGEQFF.

This chain joins TRBV7-3 and TRBJ2-5; the D is unclear. Deletions cut 5 bases from V and 4 bases from J, with 14 bases between. The CDR3 spans 14 residues. CDR1 and CDR2 (germline): SGHTA, FQGTGA. The CDR3 is CASSQMAGLETQYF. Here the CDR3 DNA reads TGTGCCAGCAGCCAAATGGCCGGGTTAGAGACCCAGTACTTC.

V usage is TRBV2 and J usage is TRBJ2-1; 9 nucleotides line up with TRBD2. CDR1 and CDR2 (germline): SNHLY, FYNNEI. V was pared by 11 bases and J by 7 bases, with 9 bases of the junction left unmatched. CDR3 length: 13 residues. The CDR3 loop is CAVAGGPGNEQFF. The CDR3 bases are TGTGCCGTTGCGGGGGGGCCGGGGAATGAGCAGTTCTTC.

This sequence joins TRBV11-1 and TRBJ1-3, with 8 positions matching TRBD1. After removal of 6 bases from V and 0 bases from J, the junction contained 7 bases not matched to a gene. Germline CDR1 is SGHAT and CDR2 is FQDESV (reference sequence). CDR3 length equals 16 residues. The CDR3 DNA reads as TGTGCCAGCAGGATCCAGACAGGGGACTCTGGAAACACCATATATTTT. Translation gives CASRIQTGDSGNTIYF.

The chain recombines TRBV19 with TRBJ2-6, with 8 bases fitting TRBD1. Looked up from germline, CDR1 is LNHDA and CDR2 is SQIVND (reference sequence). V gave up 7 bases and J gave up 3 bases; unmatched junction bases: 8. The length of the CDR3 is 16 residues. CDR3 loop: CASKRQGAVGANVLTF. CDR3 sequence (DNA): TGTGCCAGTAAGAGGCAGGGGGCCGTTGGGGCCAACGTCCTGACTTTC.

The chain joins TRBV25-1 to TRBJ2-1; 12 nucleotides line up with TRBD2. Germline V gives CDR1 MGHDK, CDR2 SYGVNS. The junction had 6 bases not matched to a gene; V was cut back by 3 bases and J by 9 bases. The CDR3 extends over 15 amino acids. The CDR3 loop reads CASSDASGGVREQFF. In DNA, the CDR3 is TGTGCCAGCAGTGATGCTAGCGGGGGGGTTCGTGAGCAGTTCTTC. The full variable domain, with the rest looked up from reference TRBV25-1 and TRBJ2-1, is EADIYQTPRYLVIGTGKKITLECSQTMGHDKMYWYQQDPGMELHLIHYSYGVNSTEKGDLSSESTVSRIRTEHFPLTLESARPSHTSQYLCASSDASGGVREQFFGPGTRLTVL.

The chain combines TRBV10-2 with TRBJ1-2, with a possible D match to TRBD1 (6 bases). The germline gives CDR1 WSHSY, CDR2 SAAADI. Deletions cut 0 bases from V and 6 bases from J, with 8 bases between. The CDR3 has 13 amino acids. The CDR3 here is CASSESSGDGYTF. DNA of the CDR3: TGCGCCAGCAGTGAGTCGTCAGGGGATGGCTACACCTTC.

CDR3 in amino acids: CASSFNQGNSPLHF. The CDR3, as DNA: TGTGCCAGCAGCTTCAACCAGGGAAATTCACCCCTCCACTTT. The V gene is TRBV13, the J gene TRBJ1-6; TRBD1 might be the D (5 bases). The CDR3 length is 14 residues. Trimming removed 3 bases from V and 7 bases from J, with 10 bases in between. CDR1 and CDR2 from the germline V gene are PRHDT and FYEKMQ (reference sequence).

V gene TRBV19 combines with J gene TRBJ2-2; D might be TRBD1 (6 bases). V was shortened by 4 bases and J by 6 bases, with 9 bases between the two germline ends. The length of the CDR3 is 13 residues. CDR1 is LNHDA, CDR2 SQIVND, per germline (reference sequence). The CDR3 protein is CASSTQGAGELFF. The CDR3 nucleotides read TGTGCCAGTAGTACACAGGGAGCCGGGGAGCTGTTTTTT. The whole variable domain, filled in from reference TRBV19 and TRBJ2-2, reads DGGITQSPKYLFRKEGQNVTLSCEQNLNHDAMYWYRQDPGQGLRLIYYSQIVNDFQKGDIAEGYSVSREKKESFPLTVTSAQKNPTAFYLCASSTQGAGELFFGEGSRLTVL.

The J gene is TRBJ2-5, the V gene TRBV5-4; TRBD2 matches at 9 bases. The V and J ends lost 0 bases and 4 bases, in that order; junction bases with no gene match: 7. The CDR3 totals 16 residues. In germline, CDR1 is SGHNT, CDR2 YYREEE (reference sequence). The DNA for the CDR3 is TGTGCCAGCAGCTTGGCCGGAGCGGGGGGTAGAGAGACCCAGTACTTC. Translation: CASSLAGAGGRETQYF.

The sample holds a few counts of this clone. The gene calls are TRBV2 and TRBJ2-3, with 8 bases fitting TRBD2. The CDR3 covers 14 residues. The V gene's germline CDR1 is SNHLY and CDR2 FYNNEI. V shed 8 bases and J 0 bases; nucleotides not matched to a gene: 4. The CDR3 is CASLLAESTDTQYF. CDR3 DNA sequence: TGTGCCAGCCTACTAGCGGAAAGCACAGATACGCAGTATTTT.

J is TRBJ1-5 and V is TRBV13; perhaps TRBD1 as D (6 bases). The CDR3 contains 15 residues. The V and J ends lost 2 bases and 4 bases respectively, with 12 bases between them. In germline, CDR1 is PRHDT, CDR2 FYEKMQ (reference sequence). In DNA form, the CDR3 reads TGTGCCAGCAGCTTAAGACAGGCCGATAATCAGCCCCAGCATTTT. Amino acids: CASSLRQADNQPQHF.

J is TRBJ2-7 and V is TRBV5-1; a possible D gene is TRBD2 (5 bases). The germline CDR1 and CDR2 sequences are SGHRS and YFSETQ. V was cut by 3 bases and J by 0 bases, with 16 bases left in between. The CDR3 totals 16 residues. The CDR3 bases are TGCGCCAGCAGCTCTACAGACCTAGGGAGCTCCTACGAGCAGTACTTC. Its protein product is CASSSTDLGSSYEQYF. Based on the CDR3 plus reference TRBV5-1 and TRBJ2-7, the full variable domain is KAGVTQTPRYLIKTRGQQVTLSCSPISGHRSVSWYQQTPGQGLQFLFEYFSETQRNKGNFPGRFSGRQFSNSRSEMNVSTLELGDSALYLCASSSTDLGSSYEQYFGPGTRLTVT.

The rearrangement links TRBV4-3 to TRBJ1-3; TRBD1 might be the D (5 bases). The V end was cut by 4 bases, the J end by 4 bases, with 23 bases between. This CDR3 region has 18 residues. Germline values: CDR1 LGHNA, CDR2 YSLEER. The CDR3 region is CASSPNPPGELRGNTIYF. CDR3 nucleotides: TGCGCCAGCAGCCCTAACCCACCGGGGGAACTGCGGGGAAACACCATATATTTT.

This clone appeared a single time. The V gene is TRBV18, the J gene TRBJ2-2, with unresolved D. Germline V gene sequence: CDR1 KGHSH, CDR2 LQKENI. The CDR3 loop spans 15 amino acids. V was trimmed by 0 bases and J by 1 base, leaving 6 bases between them. The DNA for the CDR3 is TGTGCCAGCTCACCACCGAACAGGAACACCGGGGAGCTGTTTTTT. Protein product: CASSPPNRNTGELFF.

The chain links TRBV12-5 to TRBJ1-5; D is unclear. The CDR3 sequence is 14 residues long. CDR1 and CDR2 (germline): LGHNT, FRNRAP. Trimming shortened V by 1 base and J by 0 bases, and 4 bases separated the two germline ends. DNA for the CDR3: TGTGCTAGTGGTTTGGGAGATAGCAATCAGCCCCAGCATTTT. Translated, it gives CASGLGDSNQPQHF.

This clone was found a few times. This chain uses TRBV11-2 with TRBJ1-2; 9 bases agree with TRBD1. Per the germline V gene, CDR1 is SGHAT and CDR2 is FQNNGV. V lost 5 bases, J lost 5 bases, and 6 bases stayed unmatched. CDR3 size: 14 residues. CDR3 loop: CASSAQTGGYGYTF. The CDR3 DNA follows: TGTGCCAGCAGCGCCCAGACAGGGGGTTATGGCTACACCTTC.

The V call is TRBV11-3, the J call TRBJ2-7; D is possibly TRBD1 (5 bases). The CDR3 runs 13 residues. From germline, CDR1 is SGHNT and CDR2 YENEEA. V lost 3 bases and J 6 bases, leaving 12 bases between the germline ends. The CDR3 protein is CASSFGQGFEQYF. Here the CDR3 DNA reads TGTGCCAGCAGCTTCGGCCAGGGCTTCGAGCAGTACTTC.

The chain joins TRBV9 to TRBJ1-2; D uncertain. The germline V gene has CDR1 SGDLS and CDR2 YYNGEE. CDR3 size: 15 residues. Trimming left V 2 bases short and J 4 bases short, with 15 bases between. CDR3: CASSVDGVISYGYTF. In nucleotides, the CDR3 is TGTGCCAGCAGCGTCGACGGGGTCATAAGCTATGGCTACACCTTC.

V is TRBV7-3 and J is TRBJ2-1, with a possible D match to TRBD1 (6 bases). CDR1 is SGHTA and CDR2 is FQGTGA in the germline V gene. Trimming removed 2 bases from V and 3 bases from J, with 8 bases in between. The CDR3 spans 14 residues. The CDR3 here is CASSLGTNYNEQFF. DNA for the CDR3: TGTGCCAGCAGCTTAGGGACAAACTACAATGAGCAGTTCTTC.